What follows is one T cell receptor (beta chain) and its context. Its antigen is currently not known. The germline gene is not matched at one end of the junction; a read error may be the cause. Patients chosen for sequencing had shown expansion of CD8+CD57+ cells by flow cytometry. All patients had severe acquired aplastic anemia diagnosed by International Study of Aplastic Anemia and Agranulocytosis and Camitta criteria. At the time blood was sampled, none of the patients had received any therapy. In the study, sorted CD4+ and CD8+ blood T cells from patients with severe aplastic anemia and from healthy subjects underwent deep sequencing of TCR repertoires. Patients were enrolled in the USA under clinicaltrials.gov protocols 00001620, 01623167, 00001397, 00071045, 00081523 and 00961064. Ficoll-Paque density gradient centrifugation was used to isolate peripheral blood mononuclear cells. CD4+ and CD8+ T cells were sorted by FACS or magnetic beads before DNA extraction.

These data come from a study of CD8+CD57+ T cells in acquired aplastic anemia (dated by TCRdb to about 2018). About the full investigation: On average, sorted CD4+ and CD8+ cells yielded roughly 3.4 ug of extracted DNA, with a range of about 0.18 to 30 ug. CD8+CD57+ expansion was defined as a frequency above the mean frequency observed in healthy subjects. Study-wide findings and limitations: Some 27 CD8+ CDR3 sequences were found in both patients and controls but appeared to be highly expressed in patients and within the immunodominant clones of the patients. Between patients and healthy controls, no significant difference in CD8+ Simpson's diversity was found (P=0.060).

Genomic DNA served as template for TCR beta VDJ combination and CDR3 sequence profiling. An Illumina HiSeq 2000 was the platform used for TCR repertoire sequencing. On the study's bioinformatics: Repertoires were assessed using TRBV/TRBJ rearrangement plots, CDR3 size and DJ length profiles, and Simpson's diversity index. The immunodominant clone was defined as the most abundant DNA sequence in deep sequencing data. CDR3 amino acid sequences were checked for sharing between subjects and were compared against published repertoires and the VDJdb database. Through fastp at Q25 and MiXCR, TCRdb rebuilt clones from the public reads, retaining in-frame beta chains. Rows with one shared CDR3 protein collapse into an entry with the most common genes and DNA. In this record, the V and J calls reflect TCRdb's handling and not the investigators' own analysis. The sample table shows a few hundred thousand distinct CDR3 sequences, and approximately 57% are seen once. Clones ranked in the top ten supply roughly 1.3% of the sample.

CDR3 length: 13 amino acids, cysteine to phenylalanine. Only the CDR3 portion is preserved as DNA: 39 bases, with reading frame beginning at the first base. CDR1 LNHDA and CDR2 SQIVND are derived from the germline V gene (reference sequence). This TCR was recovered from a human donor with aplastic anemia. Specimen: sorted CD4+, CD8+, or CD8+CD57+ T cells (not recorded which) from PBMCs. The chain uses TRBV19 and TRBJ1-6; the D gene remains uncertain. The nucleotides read TGTGCCAGTAGTATACCCCGTTTGGGAACCCTCCACTTC. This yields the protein CASSIPRLGTLHF.